Described below is a single TCR beta chain sequence and its context. Its matching antigen is unknown. RNA, at roughly 0.45 to 1 ug, was reverse transcribed with random hexamers. The amplification used immunoSEQ multiplex PCR on TCR beta CDR3; it spanned 54 Vbeta and 13 Jbeta. TCRdb reanalysed the immunoSEQ multiplex PCR reads using MiXCR and keeps one entry per CDR3 protein. The sample has fewer than 350,000 distinct CDR3 sequences; approximately 89% are singletons. The data are from a study of CD8 T cells in Susac syndrome. Broader study findings: The TCR sequencing and HLA analysis in the study involved a relatively small number of individuals, as the study acknowledged.

V lost 6 bases and J lost 1, with 9 bases in between. Germline values: CDR1 SEHNR, CDR2 FQNEAQ (reference sequence). The CDR3 has 14 residues. Negative isolation was used for CD8+ and CD4+ T cells and FACS enrichment for TEMRA cells. The TCR was taken from a human donor with multiple sclerosis. This chain joins TRBV7-9 and TRBJ1-4; unclear D gene. Source material: CD8+ T cells from PBMCs. CDR3 sequence: CASSSARTNEKLFF. CDR3 nucleotides: TGTGCCAGCAGTTCAGCCCGAACTAATGAAAAACTGTTTTTT.